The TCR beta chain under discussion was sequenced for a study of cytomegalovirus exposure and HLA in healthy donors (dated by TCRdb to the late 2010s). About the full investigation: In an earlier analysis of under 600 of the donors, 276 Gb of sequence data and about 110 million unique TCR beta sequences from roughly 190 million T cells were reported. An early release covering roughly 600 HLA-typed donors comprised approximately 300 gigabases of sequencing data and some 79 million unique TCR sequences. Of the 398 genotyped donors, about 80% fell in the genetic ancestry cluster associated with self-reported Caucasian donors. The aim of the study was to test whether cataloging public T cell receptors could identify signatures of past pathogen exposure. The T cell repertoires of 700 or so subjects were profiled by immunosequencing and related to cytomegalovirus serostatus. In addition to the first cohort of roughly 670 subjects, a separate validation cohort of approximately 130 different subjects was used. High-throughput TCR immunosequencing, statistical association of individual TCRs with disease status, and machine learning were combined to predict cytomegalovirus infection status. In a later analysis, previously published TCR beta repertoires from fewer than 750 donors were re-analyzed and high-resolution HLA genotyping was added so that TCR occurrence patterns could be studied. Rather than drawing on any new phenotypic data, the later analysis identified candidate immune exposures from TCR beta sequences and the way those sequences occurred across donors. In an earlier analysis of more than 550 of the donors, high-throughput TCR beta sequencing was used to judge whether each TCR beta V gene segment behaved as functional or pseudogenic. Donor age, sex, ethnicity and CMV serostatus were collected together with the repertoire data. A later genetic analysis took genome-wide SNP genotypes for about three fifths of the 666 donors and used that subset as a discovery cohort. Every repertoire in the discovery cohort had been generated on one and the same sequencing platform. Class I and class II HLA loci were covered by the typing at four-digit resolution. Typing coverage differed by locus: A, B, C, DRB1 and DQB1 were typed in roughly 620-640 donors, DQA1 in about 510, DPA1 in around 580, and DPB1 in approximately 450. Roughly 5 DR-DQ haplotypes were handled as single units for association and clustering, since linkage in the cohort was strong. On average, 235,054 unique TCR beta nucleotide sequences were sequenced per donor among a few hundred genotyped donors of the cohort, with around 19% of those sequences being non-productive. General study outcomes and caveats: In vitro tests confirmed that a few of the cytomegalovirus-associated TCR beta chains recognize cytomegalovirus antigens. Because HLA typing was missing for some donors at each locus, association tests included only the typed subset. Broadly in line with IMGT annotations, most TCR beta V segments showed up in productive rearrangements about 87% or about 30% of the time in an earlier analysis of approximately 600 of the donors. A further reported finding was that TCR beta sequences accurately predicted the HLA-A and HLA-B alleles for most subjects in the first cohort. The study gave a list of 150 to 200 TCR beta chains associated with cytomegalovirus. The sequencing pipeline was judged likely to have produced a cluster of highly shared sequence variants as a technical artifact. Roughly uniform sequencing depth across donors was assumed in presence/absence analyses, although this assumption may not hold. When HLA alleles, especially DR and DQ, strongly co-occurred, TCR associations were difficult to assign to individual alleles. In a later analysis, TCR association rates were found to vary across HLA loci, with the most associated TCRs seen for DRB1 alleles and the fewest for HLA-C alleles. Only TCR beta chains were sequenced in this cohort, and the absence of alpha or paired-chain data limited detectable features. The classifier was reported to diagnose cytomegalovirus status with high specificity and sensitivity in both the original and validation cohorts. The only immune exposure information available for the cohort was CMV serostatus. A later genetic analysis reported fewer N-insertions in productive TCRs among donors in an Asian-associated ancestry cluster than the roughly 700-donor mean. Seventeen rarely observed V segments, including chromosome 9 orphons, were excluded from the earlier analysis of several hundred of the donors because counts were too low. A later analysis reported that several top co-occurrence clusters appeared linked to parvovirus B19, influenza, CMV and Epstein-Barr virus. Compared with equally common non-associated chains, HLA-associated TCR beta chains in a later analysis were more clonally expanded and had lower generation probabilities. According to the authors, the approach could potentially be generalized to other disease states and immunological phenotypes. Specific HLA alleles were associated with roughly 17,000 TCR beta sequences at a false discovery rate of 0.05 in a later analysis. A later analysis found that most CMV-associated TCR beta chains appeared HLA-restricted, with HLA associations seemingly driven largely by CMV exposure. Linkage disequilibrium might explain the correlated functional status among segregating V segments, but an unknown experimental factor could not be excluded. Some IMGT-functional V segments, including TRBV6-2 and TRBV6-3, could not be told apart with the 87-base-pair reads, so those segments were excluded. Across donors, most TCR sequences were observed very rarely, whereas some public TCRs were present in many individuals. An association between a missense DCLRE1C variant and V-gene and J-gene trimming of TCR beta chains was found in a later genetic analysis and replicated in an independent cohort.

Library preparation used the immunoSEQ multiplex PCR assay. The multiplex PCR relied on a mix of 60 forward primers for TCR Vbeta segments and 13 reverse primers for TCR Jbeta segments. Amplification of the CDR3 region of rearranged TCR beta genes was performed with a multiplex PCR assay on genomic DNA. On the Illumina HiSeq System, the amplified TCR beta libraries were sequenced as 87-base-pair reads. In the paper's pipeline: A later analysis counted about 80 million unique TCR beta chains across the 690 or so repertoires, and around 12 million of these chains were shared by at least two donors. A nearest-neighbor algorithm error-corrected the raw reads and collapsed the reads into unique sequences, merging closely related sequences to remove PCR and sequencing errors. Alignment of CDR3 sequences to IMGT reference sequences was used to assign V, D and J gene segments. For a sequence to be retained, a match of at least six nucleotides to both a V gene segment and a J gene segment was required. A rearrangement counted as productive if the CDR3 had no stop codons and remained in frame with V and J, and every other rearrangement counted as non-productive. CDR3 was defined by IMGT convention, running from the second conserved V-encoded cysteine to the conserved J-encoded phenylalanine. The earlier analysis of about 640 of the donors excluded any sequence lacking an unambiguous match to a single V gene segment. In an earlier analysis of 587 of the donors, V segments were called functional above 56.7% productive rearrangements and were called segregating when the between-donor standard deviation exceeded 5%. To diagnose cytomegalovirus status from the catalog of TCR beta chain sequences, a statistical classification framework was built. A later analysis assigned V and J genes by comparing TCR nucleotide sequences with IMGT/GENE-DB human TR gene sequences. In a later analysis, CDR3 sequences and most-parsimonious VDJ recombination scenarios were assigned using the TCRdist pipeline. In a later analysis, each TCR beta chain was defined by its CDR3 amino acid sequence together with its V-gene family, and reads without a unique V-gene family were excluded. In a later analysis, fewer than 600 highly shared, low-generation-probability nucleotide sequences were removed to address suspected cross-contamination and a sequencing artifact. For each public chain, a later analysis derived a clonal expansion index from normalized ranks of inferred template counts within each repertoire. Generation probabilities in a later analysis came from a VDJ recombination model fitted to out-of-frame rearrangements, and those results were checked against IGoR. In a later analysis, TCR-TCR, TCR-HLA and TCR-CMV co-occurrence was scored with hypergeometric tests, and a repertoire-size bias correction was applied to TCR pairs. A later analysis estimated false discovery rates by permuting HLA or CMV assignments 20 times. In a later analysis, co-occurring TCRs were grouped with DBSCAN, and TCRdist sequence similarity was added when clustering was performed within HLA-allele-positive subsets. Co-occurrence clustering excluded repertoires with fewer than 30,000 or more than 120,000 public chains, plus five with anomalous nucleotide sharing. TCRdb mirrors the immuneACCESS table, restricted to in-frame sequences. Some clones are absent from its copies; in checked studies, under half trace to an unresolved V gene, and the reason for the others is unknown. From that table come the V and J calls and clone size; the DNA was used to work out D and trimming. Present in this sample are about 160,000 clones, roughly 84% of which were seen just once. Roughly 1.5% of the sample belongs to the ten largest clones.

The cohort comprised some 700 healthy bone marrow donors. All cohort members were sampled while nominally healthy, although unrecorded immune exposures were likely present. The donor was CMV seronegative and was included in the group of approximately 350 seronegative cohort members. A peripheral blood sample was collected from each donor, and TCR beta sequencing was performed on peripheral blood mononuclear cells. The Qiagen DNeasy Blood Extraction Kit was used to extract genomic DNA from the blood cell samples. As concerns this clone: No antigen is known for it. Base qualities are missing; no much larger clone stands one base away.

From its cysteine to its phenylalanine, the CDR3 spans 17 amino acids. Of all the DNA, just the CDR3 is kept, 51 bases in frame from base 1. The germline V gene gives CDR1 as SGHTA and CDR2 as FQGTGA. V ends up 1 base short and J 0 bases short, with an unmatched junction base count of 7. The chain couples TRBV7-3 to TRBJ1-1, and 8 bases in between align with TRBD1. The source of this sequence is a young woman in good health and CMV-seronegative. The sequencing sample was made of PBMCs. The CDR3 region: CASSLIVADRVNTEAFF. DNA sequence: TGTGCCAGCAGCTTAATAGTCGCGGACAGGGTGAACACTGAAGCTTTCTTT.